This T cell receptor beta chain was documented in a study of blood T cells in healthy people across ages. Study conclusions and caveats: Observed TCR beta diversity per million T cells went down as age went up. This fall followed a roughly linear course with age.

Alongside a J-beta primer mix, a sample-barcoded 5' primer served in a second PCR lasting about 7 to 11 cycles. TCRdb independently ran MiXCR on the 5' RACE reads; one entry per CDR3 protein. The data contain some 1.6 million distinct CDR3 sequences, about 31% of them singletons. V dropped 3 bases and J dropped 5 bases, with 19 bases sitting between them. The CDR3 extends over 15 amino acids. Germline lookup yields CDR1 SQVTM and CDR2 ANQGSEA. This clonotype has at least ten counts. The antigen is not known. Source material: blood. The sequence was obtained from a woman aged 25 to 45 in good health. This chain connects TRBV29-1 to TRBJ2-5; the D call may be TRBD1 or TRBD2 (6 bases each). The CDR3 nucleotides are TGCAGCGTTGATGATCCGGGGGCAAGGATGGAGACCCAGTACTTC. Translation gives CSVDDPGARMETQYF. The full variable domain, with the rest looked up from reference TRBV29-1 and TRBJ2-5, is SAVISQKPSRDICQRGTSLTIQCQVDSQVTMMFWYRQQPGQSLTLIATANQGSEATYESGFVIDKFPISRPNLTFSTLTVSNMSPEDSSIYLCSVDDPGARMETQYFGPGTRLLVL.